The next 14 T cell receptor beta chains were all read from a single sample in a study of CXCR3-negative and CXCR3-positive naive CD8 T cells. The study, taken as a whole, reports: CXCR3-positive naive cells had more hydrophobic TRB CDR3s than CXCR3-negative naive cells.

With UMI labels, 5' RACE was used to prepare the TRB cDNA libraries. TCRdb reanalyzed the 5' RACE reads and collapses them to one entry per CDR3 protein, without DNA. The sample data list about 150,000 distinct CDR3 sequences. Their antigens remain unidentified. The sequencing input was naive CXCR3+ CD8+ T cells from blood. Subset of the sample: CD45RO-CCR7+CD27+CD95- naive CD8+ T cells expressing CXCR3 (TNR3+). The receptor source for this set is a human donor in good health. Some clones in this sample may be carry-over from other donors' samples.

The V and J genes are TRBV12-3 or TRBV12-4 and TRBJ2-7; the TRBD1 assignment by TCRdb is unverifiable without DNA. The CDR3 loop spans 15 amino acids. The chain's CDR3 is CASSLTRQGTYEQYF.

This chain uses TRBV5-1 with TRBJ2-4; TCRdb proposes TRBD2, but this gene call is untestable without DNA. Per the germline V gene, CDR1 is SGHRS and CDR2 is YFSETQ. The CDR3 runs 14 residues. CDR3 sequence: CASSPRDSPNIQYF.

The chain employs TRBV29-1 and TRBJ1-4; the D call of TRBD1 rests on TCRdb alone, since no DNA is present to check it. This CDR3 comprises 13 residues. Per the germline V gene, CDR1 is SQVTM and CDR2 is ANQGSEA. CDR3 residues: CSVEPPEEEKLFF.

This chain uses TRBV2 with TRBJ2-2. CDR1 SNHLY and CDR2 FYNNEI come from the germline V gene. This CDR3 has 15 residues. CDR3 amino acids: CASSPSGGDTGELFF.

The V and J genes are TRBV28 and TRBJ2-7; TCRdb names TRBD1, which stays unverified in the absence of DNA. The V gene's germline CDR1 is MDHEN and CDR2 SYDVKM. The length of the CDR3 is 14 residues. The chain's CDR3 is CASSFFRESNEQHF. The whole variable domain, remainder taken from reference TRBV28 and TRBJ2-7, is DVKVTQSSRYLVKRTGEKVFLECVQDMDHENMFWYRQDPGLGLRLIYFSYDVKMKEKGDIPEGYSVSREKKERFSLILESASTNQTSMYLCASSFFRESNEQHFGPGTRLTVT.

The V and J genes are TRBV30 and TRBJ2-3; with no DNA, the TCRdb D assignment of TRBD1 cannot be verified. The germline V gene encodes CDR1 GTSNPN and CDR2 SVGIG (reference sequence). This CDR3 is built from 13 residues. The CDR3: CAWSERGTDTQYF.

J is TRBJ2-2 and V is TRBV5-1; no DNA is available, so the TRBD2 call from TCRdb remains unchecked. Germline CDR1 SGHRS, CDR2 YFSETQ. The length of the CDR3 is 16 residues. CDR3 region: CASSFPSGRRTGELFF.

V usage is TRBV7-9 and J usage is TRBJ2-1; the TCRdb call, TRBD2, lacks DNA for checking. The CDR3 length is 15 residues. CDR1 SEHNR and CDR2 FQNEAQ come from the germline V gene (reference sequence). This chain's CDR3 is CASSLGGGLYSEQFF.

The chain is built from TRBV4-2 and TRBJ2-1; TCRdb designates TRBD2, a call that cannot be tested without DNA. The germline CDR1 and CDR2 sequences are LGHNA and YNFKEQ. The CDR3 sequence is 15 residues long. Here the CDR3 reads CASRLADSTYNEQFF.

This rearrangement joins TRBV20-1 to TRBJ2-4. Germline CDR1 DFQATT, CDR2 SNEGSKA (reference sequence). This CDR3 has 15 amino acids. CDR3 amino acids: CSAREVESAKNIQYF.

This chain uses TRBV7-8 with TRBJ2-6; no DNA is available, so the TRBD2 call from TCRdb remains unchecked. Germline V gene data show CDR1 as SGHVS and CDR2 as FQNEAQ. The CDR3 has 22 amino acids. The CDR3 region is CASSLVSLPVSGGYSGANVLTF.

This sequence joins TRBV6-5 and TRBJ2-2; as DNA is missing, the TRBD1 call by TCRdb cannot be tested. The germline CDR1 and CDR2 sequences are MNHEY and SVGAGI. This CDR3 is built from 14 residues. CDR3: CASQEGGPSGELFF.

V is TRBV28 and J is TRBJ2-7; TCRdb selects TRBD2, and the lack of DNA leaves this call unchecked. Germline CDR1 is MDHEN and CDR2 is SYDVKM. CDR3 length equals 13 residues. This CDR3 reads CASSQSGSYEQYF.

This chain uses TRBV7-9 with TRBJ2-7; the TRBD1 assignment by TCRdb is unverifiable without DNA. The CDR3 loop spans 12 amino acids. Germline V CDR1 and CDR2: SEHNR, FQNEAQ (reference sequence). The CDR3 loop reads CASSSGRYEQYF.